These 27 T cell receptor delta chains originate from one sample sequenced in a study of delta chains in infants with herpesvirus infections. Reverse transcription of PBMC RNA used primers specific for the gamma and delta chains. TCRdb called clones anew from the RT-PCR reads with CATT. Of about 1,500 delta-chain clones listed, around a third were seen once; the top ten hold 7% to 9%. Sequenced here: peripheral blood, sampled at time point 1 of longitudinal follow-up. The receptors shown here come from a human donor who was a Ugandan infant, either HIV-exposed or HIV-unexposed (not recorded which).

CDR3 DNA: TGTGCTCTTGGGATTACTTCCTATACGACTGGGTTGTACACCGATAAACTCATCTTT. Translating it yields CALGITSYTTGLYTDKLIF. The V and J genes are TRDV1 and TRDJ1, with D tentatively TRDD2 (7 bases). Trimming stripped 5 bases from V and 0 bases from J, with 25 bases between. CDR3 length: 19 amino acids. Germline V gene lookup returns CDR1 TSWWSYY and CDR2 QGS.

This clone is labeled large. The chain links TRDV1 to TRDJ1; D might be TRDD3 (8 bases). In germline, CDR1 is TSWWSYY, CDR2 QGS. Trimming took 7 bases from V and 0 from J, leaving 42 bases between them. The CDR3 extends over 24 amino acids. The CDR3 is CALDSSPIAFLYFLLGVYTDKLIF. Here the CDR3 DNA reads TGTGCTCTTGATAGCTCTCCCATAGCCTTCCTCTACTTTTTACTGGGGGTTTACACCGATAAACTCATCTTT.

This clone was found a few times. V usage is TRDV1 and J usage is TRDJ1; TRDD3 agrees at 11 bases. Unmatched junction bases numbered 21, after V lost 4 bases and J lost 2 bases. In germline, CDR1 is TSWWSYY, CDR2 QGS. The CDR3 has 21 residues. CDR3 bases: TGTGCTCTTGGGGCCCTTCGGGCTAGGGTGGGGGATACGCGTGGGACCGATAAACTCATCTTT. It codes for CALGALRARVGDTRGTDKLIF.

This chain links TRDV1 with TRDJ2; D perhaps matches TRDD3 (6 bases). The ends were cut back, 4 bases at V and 6 bases at J, with 27 bases in the middle. The germline gives CDR1 TSWWSYY, CDR2 QGS. This CDR3 spans 19 amino acids. CDR3 nucleotide sequence: TGTGCTCTTGGGGCCCCTAGACCCCGTAGGGGATGGAAGGCAGCACAACTCTTCTTT. It codes for CALGAPRPRRGWKAAQLFF.

The rearrangement links TRDV1 to TRDJ1, with TRDD2 matching over 7 bases. Trimming cost V 4 bases and J 0 bases; bases outside gene matches: 17. Germline V CDR1 and CDR2: TSWWSYY, QGS. The CDR3 is made up of 19 amino acids. CDR3 in DNA: TGTGCTCTTGGGGTCCCTTTCCTACCCCCTTTGATTTACACCGATAAACTCATCTTT. As protein: CALGVPFLPPLIYTDKLIF.

To note about this clone: Since a far larger clone is one base different, this is likely a read error. This chain links TRDV2 with TRDJ2; 7 bases match TRDD3. The CDR3 totals 13 residues. Trimming cost V 0 bases and J 7 bases; bases outside gene matches: 1. Germline-derived CDR1 and CDR2 are GEAIGNYY and EKD. The CDR3 coding sequence is TGTGCCTGTGACACCTGGGGGAGAGCACAACTCTTCTTT. Amino acid sequence: CACDTWGRAQLFF.

A word on this clone: A much larger clone sits a single nucleotide away, making a read error possible. The rearrangement links TRDV2 to TRDJ3, with 7 positions matching TRDD3. The germline CDR1 and CDR2 sequences are GEAIGNYY and EKD. After removal of 3 bases from V and 4 bases from J, the junction contained 5 bases not matched to a gene. The CDR3 is made up of 16 amino acids. CDR3 sequence (DNA): TGTGCCTGTGACGCCTGGGGATATTGGGACACCCGACAGATGTTTTTC. Amino acids: CACDAWGYWDTRQMFF.

In its sample, this clone is large. V is TRDV2 and J is TRDJ1; no reliable D call. Germline-derived CDR1 and CDR2 are GEAIGNYY and EKD. Trimming took off 3 bases at V and 1 base at J, with 8 bases between the two ends. This CDR3 has 13 residues. The CDR3 sequence: CACDQLGTDKLIF. Written as DNA, the CDR3 is TGTGCCTGTGACCAATTAGGCACCGATAAACTCATCTTT.

The chain has TRDV2 and TRDJ3; TRDD3 aligns across 10 bases. Germline trimming cut 2 bases from V and 4 bases from J; bases unmatched to any gene: 1. CDR3 length equals 16 residues. In germline, CDR1 is GEAIGNYY, CDR2 EKD. The CDR3 sequence: CACDILGDWDTRQMFF. The CDR3 bases are TGTGCCTGTGACATACTGGGGGATTGGGACACCCGACAGATGTTTTTC.

A remark on this clone: With a much larger clone just one base away, this may be a read error. Other DNA sequences of this sample code for an identical CDR3. The genes are TRDV1 and TRDJ1; the D gene could be TRDD2 or TRDD3 (9 bases each). Germline V CDR1 and CDR2: TSWWSYY, QGS. The CDR3 is 19 residues long. Trimming shortened V by 4 bases and J by 3 bases, and 27 bases separated the two germline ends. CDR3 loop: CALGGPSYSGGYCPDKLIF. CDR3 nucleotide sequence: TGTGCTCTTGGGGGACCTTCCTACTCGGGGGGATACTGTCCCGATAAACTCATCTTT.

This clone was found once. The chain combines TRDV1 with TRDJ1, with D possibly TRDD3 on 8 matching bases. The CDR3 has 21 residues. The V and J ends lost 4 bases and 2 bases respectively, with 32 bases between them. Per germline, CDR1 TSWWSYY and CDR2 QGS. CDR3 nucleotide sequence: TGTGCTCTTGGGGCCTATTCCTACCCATTTAGTACTGGGGATACTACCGATAAACTCATCTTT. This codes for CALGAYSYPFSTGDTTDKLIF.

This clone was found a few times. V gene TRDV1 combines with J gene TRDJ1; 11 bases map to TRDD3. Germline trimming cut 1 base from V and 0 bases from J; bases unmatched to any gene: 13. The germline V gene has CDR1 TSWWSYY and CDR2 QGS. CDR3 size: 20 residues. The DNA for the CDR3 is TGTGCTCTTGGGGAACCTCAATTATGGGGGATACGAATGTACACCGATAAACTCATCTTT. Translating gives CALGEPQLWGIRMYTDKLIF.

CDR3 DNA: TGTGCTCTTGGGGAACTAGCCTGGGGGATACCGTACACCGATAAACTCATCTTT. Translated, it gives CALGELAWGIPYTDKLIF. The chain recombines TRDV1 with TRDJ1; TRDD3 aligns across 11 bases. The CDR3 extends over 18 amino acids. The ends lost 0 bases at V and 0 bases at J; junction bases unmatched: 6. The V gene's germline CDR1 is TSWWSYY and CDR2 QGS.

This clone came up a few times. The genes are TRDV1 and TRDJ1; D might be TRDD3 (8 bases). This CDR3 region has 19 residues. Trimming pared 2 bases from V and 0 bases from J, leaving 22 bases between. CDR1 and CDR2 from the germline V gene are TSWWSYY and QGS. CDR3 sequence (DNA): TGTGCTCTTGGGGAATATCGCCCTTCCTTTGGGGGATACACCGATAAACTCATCTTT. Translation: CALGEYRPSFGGYTDKLIF.

A word on this clone: Being one base from a much bigger clone, this may be a read error. The CDR3 protein is CACDTWGKTTLTAQLFF. CDR3 sequence (DNA): TGTGCCTGTGACACCTGGGGGAAAACTACTTTGACAGCACAACTCTTCTTT. V usage is TRDV2 and J usage is TRDJ2, with 7 bases matching TRDD3. The CDR3 runs to 17 residues. The V and J ends lost 0 bases and 0 bases, in that order; junction bases with no gene match: 6. Germline values: CDR1 GEAIGNYY, CDR2 EKD.

This clone has more than one count but fewer than ten. V gene TRDV1 combines with J gene TRDJ1, with 9 bases matching TRDD3. CDR1 and CDR2 from the germline V gene are TSWWSYY and QGS. The ends lost 0 bases at V and 2 bases at J; junction bases unmatched: 10. This CDR3 contains 18 residues. The DNA for the CDR3 is TGTGCTCTTGGGGAACTTATTACATCGGGGGATACTACCGATAAACTCATCTTT. It translates to CALGELITSGDTTDKLIF.

Comments on this clone: Possible read error: a much larger clone is one base away. Within the sample, other DNA sequences also encode this same CDR3. J is TRDJ1 and V is TRAV23/DV6; D not resolved. The germline CDR1 and CDR2 sequences are NTAFDY and IRPDVSE (reference sequence). The length of the CDR3 is 18 residues. The CDR3 sequence is CAVHPKVFTVYYTDKLIF. The CDR3 bases are TGTGCCGTACACCCCAAGGTATTCACTGTCTACTACACCGATAAACTCATCTTT.

This clone was recorded a few times. The V gene is TRAV23/DV6, the J gene TRDJ1; possible D gene TRDD3, 10 bases. The germline V gene encodes CDR1 NTAFDY and CDR2 IRPDVSE (reference sequence). There are 19 residues in the CDR3. The CDR3 is CAVMPSYDWGILYTDKLIF. The CDR3 bases are TGTGCTGTCATGCCTTCCTACGACTGGGGGATTCTGTACACCGATAAACTCATCTTT.

The rearrangement links TRDV1 to TRDJ1; 8 nucleotides match TRDD2. This CDR3 has 19 amino acids. The germline V gene has CDR1 TSWWSYY and CDR2 QGS. After removal of 4 bases from V and 0 bases from J, the junction contained 16 bases not matched to a gene. Here the CDR3 DNA reads TGTGCTCTTGGGGTCCCGGCCTTCCTAGGCTGGGTGTACACCGATAAACTCATCTTT. It codes for CALGVPAFLGWVYTDKLIF.

V is TRDV1 and J is TRDJ1, with 9 bases identical to TRDD3. The CDR3 consists of 20 residues. V trimming: 3 bases; J trimming: 0 bases; junction bases outside the gene matches: 17. Per the germline V gene, CDR1 is TSWWSYY and CDR2 is QGS. CDR3 DNA: TGTGCTCTTGGGGACCTCATACGTTACTGGGGGAACAAGTACACCGATAAACTCATCTTT. This sequence encodes CALGDLIRYWGNKYTDKLIF.

V gene TRDV2 combines with J gene TRDJ2; 8 positions agree with TRDD3. Losses at the gene ends were 3 bases for V and 5 bases for J; bases not matched to a gene: 4. Germline V CDR1 and CDR2: GEAIGNYY, EKD. The CDR3 runs 14 residues. This CDR3 is CACDSLGDTAQLFF. The CDR3 region has the DNA TGTGCCTGTGACTCCTTGGGGGATACAGCACAACTCTTCTTT.

The V call is TRDV1, the J call TRDJ1; weak D call: TRDD3 (5 bases). Trimming removed 5 bases at V and 0 bases at J, with 31 bases between. Germline V gene data show CDR1 as TSWWSYY and CDR2 as QGS. The CDR3 is 21 amino acids. The CDR3 reads CALGKKGAIPLRGANTDKLIF. In DNA form, the CDR3 reads TGTGCTCTTGGGAAGAAAGGGGCAATTCCGTTACGGGGGGCTAACACCGATAAACTCATCTTT.

Within the sample, this clone is large. V gene TRDV1 combines with J gene TRDJ1; TRDD3 matches at 9 bases. J gave up 5 bases and V 0 bases, and 19 bases lay outside the gene matches. This CDR3 is built from 20 residues. Germline values: CDR1 TSWWSYY, CDR2 QGS. The CDR3, as DNA: TGTGCTCTTGGGGAACTAGCTCATCTACTGGGGGACCCGACGTGGGATAAACTCATCTTT. It yields the protein CALGELAHLLGDPTWDKLIF.

The sample holds a few counts of this clone. The V and J genes are TRDV1 and TRDJ1, with TRDD3 as a possible D gene (10 bases). The length of the CDR3 is 21 residues. Looked up from germline, CDR1 is TSWWSYY and CDR2 is QGS. V was clipped by 2 bases and J by 0 bases, with 28 bases between them. The CDR3 loop reads CALGEVLPTFRTGGYTDKLIF. CDR3 sequence (DNA): TGTGCTCTTGGGGAAGTCCTTCCTACGTTCCGTACTGGGGGATACACCGATAAACTCATCTTT.

On this clone itself: The same CDR3 also results from other DNA sequences found in this sample. The chain uses TRDV1 and TRDJ1; 9 nucleotides agree with TRDD3. The CDR3 loop spans 22 amino acids. V was pared by 4 bases and J by 3 bases, with 27 bases of the junction left unmatched. From germline, CDR1 is TSWWSYY and CDR2 QGS. CDR3 residues: CALGAPGGARGGGYGIADKLIF. CDR3 DNA sequence: TGTGCTCTTGGGGCCCCGGGGGGGGCCCGCGGTGGGGGATATGGTATCGCCGATAAACTCATCTTT.

As for this clone: A much larger clone is a single base away; this may be a read error. CDR3 coding DNA: TGTGCTCTTGGGGAACACCCATCTACCTGGGGGATACATAACACCGATAAACTCATCTTT. As protein: CALGEHPSTWGIHNTDKLIF. This chain uses TRDV1 with TRDJ1, with 11 bases aligning to TRDD3. CDR3 length: 20 residues. Losses at the gene ends were 1 base for V and 0 bases for J; bases not matched to a gene: 13. Germline V gives CDR1 TSWWSYY, CDR2 QGS.

This sequence joins TRDV1 and TRDJ1, with D possibly being TRDD3 (8 bases). Trimming left V 7 bases short and J 0 bases short, with 33 bases between. This CDR3 has 21 amino acids. CDR1 and CDR2 from the germline V gene are TSWWSYY and QGS. CDR3 residues: CALEVPTGWVWGYPYTDKLIF. In DNA, the CDR3 is TGTGCTCTTGAGGTTCCTACAGGTTGGGTCTGGGGATACCCGTACACCGATAAACTCATCTTT.